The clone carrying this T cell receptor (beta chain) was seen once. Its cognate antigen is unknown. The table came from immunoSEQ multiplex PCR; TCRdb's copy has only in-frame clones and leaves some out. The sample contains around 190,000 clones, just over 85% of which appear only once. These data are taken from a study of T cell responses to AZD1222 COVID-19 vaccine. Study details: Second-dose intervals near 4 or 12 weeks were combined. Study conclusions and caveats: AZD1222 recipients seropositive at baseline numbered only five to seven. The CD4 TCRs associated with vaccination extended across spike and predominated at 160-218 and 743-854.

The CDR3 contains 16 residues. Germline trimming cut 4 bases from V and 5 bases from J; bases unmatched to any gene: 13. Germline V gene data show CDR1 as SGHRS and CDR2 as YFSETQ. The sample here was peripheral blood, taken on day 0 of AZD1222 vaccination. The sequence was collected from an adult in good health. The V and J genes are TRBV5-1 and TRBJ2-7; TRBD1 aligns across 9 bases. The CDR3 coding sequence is TGCGCCAGCAGCCCTGCCCCCGGGACAGGGTACAACGAGCAGTACTTC. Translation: CASSPAPGTGYNEQYF. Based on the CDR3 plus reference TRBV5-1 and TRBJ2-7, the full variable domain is KAGVTQTPRYLIKTRGQQVTLSCSPISGHRSVSWYQQTPGQGLQFLFEYFSETQRNKGNFPGRFSGRQFSNSRSEMNVSTLELGDSALYLCASSPAPGTGYNEQYFGPGTRLTVT.